The sequence of this T cell receptor (beta chain) was determined in a study of cytomegalovirus exposure and HLA in healthy donors (dated by TCRdb to the late 2010s). Some background on the complete study: According to an earlier analysis of a few hundred of the donors, about 180 million T cells yielded approximately 120 million unique TCR beta sequences and about 280 Gb of sequence data. Approximately 300 gigabases of sequencing data and approximately 85 million unique TCR sequences were included in an early release covering 550 to 800 HLA-typed donors. Of the 300 to 500 genotyped donors, 70% to 90% were placed in the genetic ancestry cluster associated with self-reported Caucasian donors. The study aimed to test whether signatures of past pathogen exposure could be identified by cataloging public T cell receptors. The T cell repertoires of 670 or so subjects were profiled by immunosequencing and related to cytomegalovirus serostatus. A separate validation cohort of 90 to 150 different subjects was used in addition to the 666-subject first cohort. To predict cytomegalovirus infection status, the study brought together high-throughput TCR immunosequencing, statistical association of individual TCRs with disease status, and machine learning. In a later analysis, previously published TCR beta repertoires from about 640 donors were re-analyzed and high-resolution HLA genotyping was added so that TCR occurrence patterns could be studied. The later analysis used no new phenotypic data to find candidate immune exposures, relying instead on TCR beta sequences and their occurrence across donors. To decide whether each TCR beta V gene segment behaved as functional or pseudogenic, an earlier analysis of 587 of the donors relied on high-throughput TCR beta sequencing. Donor age, sex, ethnicity and CMV serostatus were collected together with the repertoire data. A later genetic analysis took genome-wide SNP genotypes for about 55% of the roughly 670 donors and used that subset as a discovery cohort. All discovery cohort repertoires had been generated on a single sequencing platform. HLA typing covered class I and class II loci at four-digit resolution. The number of donors typed differed by locus, with 629-630 for A, B, C, DRB1 and DQB1, roughly 550 for DQA1, some 570 for DPA1, and around 450 for DPB1. Four or five DR-DQ haplotypes were treated as single units for association and clustering because of strong linkage in the cohort. On average, around 240,000 unique TCR beta nucleotide sequences were sequenced per donor among more than 350 genotyped donors of the cohort, with roughly 19% of those sequences being non-productive.

Concerning this clone: The clone's antigen remains unknown. Base quality data are lacking; no much larger clone is found one base away.

Library creation used the immunoSEQ multiplex PCR assay. The multiplex PCR relied on a mix of 60 forward primers for TCR Vbeta segments and 13 reverse primers for TCR Jbeta segments. Amplification of the CDR3 region of rearranged TCR beta genes was performed with a multiplex PCR assay on genomic DNA. The Illumina HiSeq System was used to sequence the amplified TCR beta libraries as 87-base-pair reads. In the source study's methods: A later analysis tallied around 87 million unique TCR beta chains across the 666 repertoires, and 10 million to 11 million of those chains were shared by two or more donors. A nearest-neighbor algorithm error-corrected the raw reads and collapsed the reads into unique sequences, merging closely related sequences to remove PCR and sequencing errors. Alignment of CDR3 sequences to IMGT reference sequences was used to assign V, D and J gene segments. For a sequence to be retained, a match of at least six nucleotides to both a V gene segment and a J gene segment was required. A rearrangement counted as productive if the CDR3 had no stop codons and remained in frame with V and J, and every other rearrangement counted as non-productive. Following IMGT convention, CDR3 was defined as the stretch from the second conserved V-encoded cysteine up to the conserved J-encoded phenylalanine. The earlier analysis of roughly 590 of the donors excluded any sequence lacking an unambiguous match to a single V gene segment. In an earlier analysis of approximately 550 of the donors, V segments were called functional above 56.7% productive rearrangements and were called segregating when the between-donor standard deviation exceeded 5%. A statistical classification framework was built to diagnose cytomegalovirus status from the catalog of TCR beta chain sequences. In a later analysis, TCR nucleotide sequences were compared against IMGT/GENE-DB human TR gene sequences so that V and J genes could be assigned. A later analysis assigned CDR3 sequences and most-parsimonious VDJ recombination scenarios with the TCRdist pipeline. In a later analysis, each TCR beta chain was defined by its CDR3 amino acid sequence together with its V-gene family, and reads lacking a unique V-gene family were excluded. A later analysis removed several hundred highly shared, low-generation-probability nucleotide sequences to deal with suspected cross-contamination and a sequencing artifact. In a later analysis, a clonal expansion index for each public chain was calculated from normalized within-repertoire ranks of inferred template counts. Generation probabilities in a later analysis came from a VDJ recombination model fitted to out-of-frame rearrangements, and those results were checked against IGoR. In a later analysis, hypergeometric tests were used to score TCR-TCR, TCR-HLA and TCR-CMV co-occurrence, with a repertoire-size bias correction applied to TCR pairs. To estimate false discovery rates, a later analysis permuted the HLA or CMV assignments 20 times. A later analysis grouped co-occurring TCRs with DBSCAN, adding TCRdist sequence similarity when clustering within HLA-allele-positive subsets. For co-occurrence clustering, repertoires with fewer than 30,000 or more than 120,000 public chains were excluded, along with roughly 5 repertoires with anomalous nucleotide sharing. As stored in TCRdb, this immuneACCESS dataset retains in-frame rearrangements with V and J assigned. A fraction of the clones does not appear; measured against another copy, unresolved V genes explain less than half of the discrepancy, and the remainder lacks a known reason. Clone size and the V and J calls come from that table; the DNA yielded D and trimming. Counted in this sample were 150,000 to 200,000 clones; about 77% of them appeared once. The ten largest make up about 9.1% of the sample.

Via the germline V gene, CDR1 is MGHRA and CDR2 YSYEKL. The CDR3 goes from the cysteine to the phenylalanine over 17 residues. The read is trimmed to its CDR3 DNA, 51 bases read in frame from base 1. Germline trimming: 1 base from V, 1 base from J; junction bases outside gene matches: 8. The cohort comprised fewer than 750 healthy bone marrow donors. At the time of sampling, every cohort member was nominally healthy, though immune exposures that went unrecorded were likely present. The donor tested CMV seropositive and was one of the 289 seropositive cohort members. A peripheral blood sample was provided by each donor, and peripheral blood mononuclear cells were used for TCR beta sequencing. The Qiagen DNeasy Blood Extraction Kit was used to extract genomic DNA from the blood cell samples. Results and caveats for the whole study, not just this receptor: In a later analysis, the rate of TCR association differed among HLA loci, with DRB1 alleles having the most associated TCRs and HLA-C alleles having the fewest. Immune exposure information for the cohort was limited to CMV serostatus. While some public TCRs were present in many individuals, most TCR sequences turned up only very rarely across donors. The cohort was sequenced for TCR beta chains only, and without alpha or paired-chain data the features that could be detected were limited. Broadly in line with IMGT annotations, most TCR beta V segments showed up in productive rearrangements about 87% or about 30% of the time in an earlier analysis of under 700 of the donors. A further reported finding was that TCR beta sequences accurately predicted the HLA-A and HLA-B alleles for most subjects in the first cohort. The earlier analysis of 587 of the donors excluded some 15 rarely observed V segments, including chromosome 9 orphons, because counts were too low. A cluster of highly shared sequence variants was judged likely to represent a technical artifact of the sequencing pipeline. HLA typing was unavailable for some donors at each locus, so association tests used only the typed subset. The classifier was reported to diagnose cytomegalovirus status with high specificity and sensitivity in both the original cohort and the validation cohort. A later analysis found that HLA-associated TCR beta chains were more clonally expanded and had lower generation probabilities than equally common non-associated chains. Three of the identified cytomegalovirus-associated TCR beta chains were confirmed in vitro to be specific for cytomegalovirus antigens. The authors suggested that the approach could potentially be generalized to other disease states and immunological phenotypes. Linkage disequilibrium might explain the correlated functional status among segregating V segments, but an unknown experimental factor could not be ruled out. A later genetic analysis reported fewer N-insertions in productive TCRs among donors in an Asian-associated ancestry cluster than the roughly 700-donor mean. Presence/absence analyses assumed roughly uniform sequencing depth across donors, an assumption that may not hold. An association between a missense DCLRE1C variant and V-gene and J-gene trimming of TCR beta chains was found in a later genetic analysis and replicated in an independent cohort. A later analysis associated 16,951 TCR beta sequences with specific HLA alleles at a false discovery rate of 0.05. According to a later analysis, parvovirus B19, influenza, CMV and Epstein-Barr virus appeared linked to several top co-occurrence clusters. The study gave a list of under 200 TCR beta chains associated with cytomegalovirus. When HLA alleles, especially DR and DQ, strongly co-occurred, TCR associations were difficult to assign to individual alleles. Because the 87-base-pair reads could not distinguish some IMGT-functional V segments, including TRBV6-2 and TRBV6-3, those segments were excluded. In a later analysis, most CMV-associated TCR beta chains were found to appear HLA-restricted, with HLA associations seemingly driven largely by CMV exposure.

The sample taken for sequencing was PBMCs. Recombination linked TRBV4-1 to TRBJ2-7; TRBD2 lines up with 9 middle nucleotides. This sequence originates from a man aged 18 to 29 in good health and CMV-seropositive. The CDR3 protein is CASSQVGPAGGSYEQYF. The sequenced DNA is TGCGCCAGCAGCCAAGTTGGGCCAGCGGGGGGATCCTACGAGCAGTACTTC.